The TCR beta chain under discussion was sequenced for a study of T cell changes during pregnancy in multiple sclerosis. The table came from immunoSEQ multiplex PCR; TCRdb's copy has only in-frame clones and leaves some out. This table holds 100,000 or so clones, around nine tenths found once. The CDR3 totals 19 residues. Germline V gene data show CDR1 as ENHRY and CDR2 as SYGVKD. Trimming cost V 1 base and J 5 bases; bases outside gene matches: 15. The chain links TRBV10-3 to TRBJ2-2; the match to TRBD2 covers 8 bases. This sequence originates from a female donor in good health, enrolled as a control in a pregnancy study. Specimen: peripheral blood, collected in the second trimester of pregnancy. The CDR3 bases are TGTGCCATCAGTGAGTTGGGTACAAGGGGACTAGAAAGGACCGGGGAGCTGTTTTTT. Residues: CAISELGTRGLERTGELFF.